This T cell receptor (beta chain) was observed in a study of CD8 T cells in ankylosing spondylitis. Quantitative 5'-RACE with molecular barcodes was used to make the TCR beta libraries. Using its own MiXCR run on the 5' RACE reads, TCRdb lists one record per CDR3 protein. The table has 300,000 to 400,000 distinct CDR3 sequences, more than 20% seen once. V lost 6 bases and J 6 bases, leaving 11 bases between the germline ends. The CDR3 length is 12 residues. In this sample, this clonotype turned up a few times. Its antigen is not identified. Study outcomes and limitations: The study looked at matched synovial fluid samples from ankylosing spondylitis patients. Disease-linked clones were reported to be significantly enriched there. Characteristic of ankylosing spondylitis blood, it appeared, was a TCR beta motif comprising fewer than 10 highly homologous variants. Peripheral blood samples showed relatively rare disease-linked clones, and these clones were CD8+.

The sample was blood, either unsorted or a sorted T cell fraction (not recorded which). This sequence joins TRBV12-3 or TRBV12-4 and TRBJ1-1; D is undetermined. This sequence originates from a male donor with ankylosing spondylitis. CDR3 in amino acids: CASRDLGAEAFF. In nucleotides, the CDR3 is TGTGCCAGCAGGGATTTGGGCGCTGAAGCTTTCTTT.